The 8 T cell receptor beta chains listed next were all sequenced from one sample in a study of technical replicates of blood from a handful of donors. Only in-frame clones appear in the TCRdb table, and some are missing; sequencing was by immunoSEQ multiplex PCR. This table has 75,000 to 100,000 clones, approximately 94% appearing once. Sequencing used T cells isolated from PBMCs. These receptor sequences come from a human donor in good health.

The chain employs TRBV19 and TRBJ2-7; TRBD2 matches 8 bases. The germline V gene has CDR1 LNHDA and CDR2 SQIVND (reference sequence). Unmatched junction bases numbered 1, after V lost 0 bases and J lost 6 bases. The CDR3 consists of 13 residues. DNA of the CDR3: TGTGCCAGTAGTATAGATCGGGAGGGCGAGCAGTACTTC. As protein: CASSIDREGEQYF.

This chain links TRBV14 with TRBJ1-2; D gene ambiguous. This CDR3 is 14 amino acids long. Germline V gene lookup returns CDR1 SGHDN and CDR2 FVKESK. Deletions cut 4 bases from V and 6 bases from J, with 15 bases between. CDR3 DNA: TGTGCCAGCAGCCGGACTTTGGGGTATCATGGCTACACCTTC. Protein: CASSRTLGYHGYTF.

The rearrangement uses TRBV5-6 and TRBJ1-4; perhaps TRBD1 as D (5 bases). CDR1 SGHDT and CDR2 YYEEEE come from the germline V gene. Trimming stripped 0 bases from V and 6 bases from J, with 6 bases between. The CDR3 runs 13 residues. CDR3 region: CASSLEGDEKLFF. CDR3 in DNA: TGTGCCAGCAGCTTGGAAGGGGATGAAAAACTGTTTTTT.

The V and J genes are TRBV19 and TRBJ2-5; 7 bases align to TRBD1. V was clipped by 3 bases and J by 5 bases; unmatched bases: 9. The CDR3 has 15 residues. Germline lookup yields CDR1 LNHDA and CDR2 SQIVND (reference sequence). The CDR3 here is CASSIPRQGRETQYF. In DNA, the CDR3 is TGTGCCAGTAGTATCCCACGACAGGGTCGGGAGACCCAGTACTTC. The whole variable domain, remainder taken from reference TRBV19 and TRBJ2-5, is DGGITQSPKYLFRKEGQNVTLSCEQNLNHDAMYWYRQDPGQGLRLIYYSQIVNDFQKGDIAEGYSVSREKKESFPLTVTSAQKNPTAFYLCASSIPRQGRETQYFGPGTRLLVL.

This chain joins TRBV5-8 and TRBJ2-2; no clear D gene. The CDR3 loop spans 12 amino acids. Germline CDR1 SGHTS, CDR2 YDEGEE. Trimming pared 7 bases from V and 7 bases from J, leaving 11 bases between. DNA for the CDR3: TGTGCCAGCGAGCACCTAAGCGGGGAGCTGTTTTTT. It encodes CASEHLSGELFF.

This clone has a handful of counts. J is TRBJ1-1 and V is TRBV5-1; a possible D gene is TRBD1 (6 bases). The germline V gene has CDR1 SGHRS and CDR2 YFSETQ. The CDR3 has 12 amino acids. CDR3 coding DNA: TGCGTCCCCAGGACAGCGAACACTGAAGCTTTCTTT. Translating gives CVPRTANTEAFF.

The chain uses TRBV7-2 and TRBJ1-1; the D is unclear. In germline, CDR1 is SGHTA, CDR2 FQGNSA. The CDR3 spans 14 residues. The ends were cut back, 3 bases at V and 7 bases at J, with 15 bases in the middle. As DNA, the CDR3 is TGTGCCAGCAGCTTGGACTACCTTAGTGGTGAAGCTTTCTTT. Amino acids: CASSLDYLSGEAFF.

The genes are TRBV18 and TRBJ1-4, with a tentative D call TRBD1 (5 bases). Germline CDR1 reads KGHSH; CDR2 reads LQKENI. The CDR3 runs to 15 residues. Trimming pared 3 bases from V and 7 bases from J, leaving 15 bases between. For the CDR3, the DNA is TGTGCCAGCTCACCCCGGGATGTCGGGGGTGAAAAACTGTTTTTT. Amino acid sequence: CASSPRDVGGEKLFF. The whole variable domain, remainder taken from reference TRBV18 and TRBJ1-4, is NAGVMQNPRHLVRRRGQEARLRCSPMKGHSHVYWYRQLPEEGLKFMVYLQKENIIDESGMPKERFSAEFPKEGPSILRIQQVVRGDSAAYFCASSPRDVGGEKLFFGSGTQLSVL.